Below are 28 T cell receptor beta chains sequenced from a single sample in a study of blood T cell repertoires in COVID-19. The data were produced by immunoSEQ multiplex PCR, yet TCRdb's version contains in-frame clones alone and is incomplete. The table lists 130,000 to 150,000 clones, roughly 77% of them singletons. Input material: peripheral blood. The receptors shown here come from a man between 60 and 70 years old with acute or convalescent COVID-19.

The gene calls are TRBV4-2 and TRBJ1-5, with TRBD1 matching 12 bases. V lost 1 base to trimming and J lost 5 bases; unmatched junction nucleotides: 6. The CDR3 covers 17 residues. CDR1 and CDR2 from the germline V gene are LGHNA and YNFKEQ. For the CDR3, the DNA is TGTGCCAGCAGCCAAGCCGGGACAGGGGGCAGGGATCAGCCCCAGCATTTT. Translation gives CASSQAGTGGRDQPQHF.

The chain couples TRBV4-1 to TRBJ2-7; 12 bases match TRBD2. This CDR3 has 15 amino acids. The germline CDR1 and CDR2 sequences are MGHRA and YSYEKL. V lost 5 bases and J lost 4; bases outside the gene matches: 6. CDR3: CASSTQLAGGYEQYF. The CDR3 DNA reads TGCGCCAGCAGCACTCAACTAGCGGGAGGTTACGAGCAGTACTTC.

A word on this clone: The sample contains more than one DNA sequence encoding this CDR3. The chain links TRBV7-9 to TRBJ2-1, with a tentative D call TRBD1 (5 bases). There are 15 residues in the CDR3. Trimming pared 2 bases from V and 0 bases from J, leaving 8 bases between. Germline V gene sequence: CDR1 SEHNR, CDR2 FQNEAQ (reference sequence). The CDR3 nucleotides are TGTGCCAGCAGCTTAAGGGGAAGCTCCTACAATGAGCAGTTCTTC. It codes for CASSLRGSSYNEQFF.

This chain links TRBV5-1 with TRBJ2-7, with 7 bases that match TRBD2. Looked up from germline, CDR1 is SGHRS and CDR2 is YFSETQ. The CDR3 has 16 amino acids. J gave up 4 bases and V 1 base, and 11 bases lay outside the gene matches. CDR3 sequence reads: CASSLTWTSGLYEQYF. DNA of the CDR3: TGCGCCAGCAGCTTGACTTGGACTAGTGGGCTATACGAGCAGTACTTC.

This chain connects TRBV15 to TRBJ1-6; no definite D call. Trimming removed 8 bases from V and 6 bases from J, with 8 bases in between. CDR1 LNHNV and CDR2 YYDKDF come from the germline V gene (reference sequence). The CDR3 consists of 12 residues. The CDR3 sequence is CATSERNSPLHF. The CDR3 coding sequence is TGTGCCACCTCAGAACGTAATTCACCCCTCCACTTT.

The chain links TRBV5-1 to TRBJ2-1, with unresolved D. Germline CDR1 SGHRS, CDR2 YFSETQ. V lost 0 bases, J lost 0 bases, and 4 bases lay in between. This CDR3 comprises 14 residues. The CDR3 bases are TGCGCCAGCAGCTTGGCCAGCTCCTACAATGAGCAGTTCTTC. It translates to CASSLASSYNEQFF.

The gene calls are TRBV28 and TRBJ1-5, with 9 bases identical to TRBD1. The CDR3 totals 16 residues. The J segment lost 4 bases and the V segment lost 1 base, leaving 5 bases of the junction unmatched. Germline V gene data show CDR1 as MDHEN and CDR2 as SYDVKM. The CDR3 spells CASSLSTGGLNQPQHF. CDR3 nucleotides: TGTGCCAGCAGTTTATCCACAGGGGGCTTAAATCAGCCCCAGCATTTT.

V is TRBV7-9 and J is TRBJ2-3, with 13 nucleotides matching TRBD2. This CDR3 is built from 16 residues. V lost 5 bases and J lost 5; bases outside the gene matches: 7. In germline, CDR1 is SEHNR, CDR2 FQNEAQ (reference sequence). DNA for the CDR3: TGTGCCAGCAGCACCTGGACTAGCGGGAGTGAAGATACGCAGTATTTT. It is translated as CASSTWTSGSEDTQYF.

This clone was recorded a few times. This chain joins TRBV10-1 and TRBJ2-1; 7 bases match TRBD2. V lost 5 bases to trimming and J lost 5 bases; unmatched junction nucleotides: 6. The CDR3 is made up of 14 amino acids. From germline, CDR1 is WNHNN and CDR2 SYGVQD (reference sequence). CDR3 DNA: TGCGCCAGCAGTTCCGGGGGGTCGAACAATGAGCAGTTCTTC. The encoded protein is CASSSGGSNNEQFF.

This chain joins TRBV6-5 and TRBJ2-7, with 9 nucleotides matching TRBD1. The CDR3 is 13 residues long. The germline V gene encodes CDR1 MNHEY and CDR2 SVGAGI. V dropped 6 bases and J dropped 5; count of bases not matched to a gene: 5. The CDR3 protein is CASSPDRGNEQYF. The CDR3 region has the DNA TGTGCCAGCAGCCCGGACAGGGGTAACGAGCAGTACTTC.

This clone was found a few times. The V call is TRBV24-1, the J call TRBJ2-3, with TRBD1 identical over 7 bases. Unmatched junction bases numbered 6, after V lost 4 bases and J lost 0 bases. The CDR3 loop spans 16 amino acids. Germline V gene lookup returns CDR1 KGHDR and CDR2 SFDVKD. The CDR3 nucleotides read TGTGCCACCAGTGACGACAGGGCCAGTAGCACAGATACGCAGTATTTT. It encodes CATSDDRASSTDTQYF.

CDR3 residues: CASSEAGTTNYGYTF. CDR3 bases: TGTGCCAGCAGCGAGGCAGGGACAACTAACTATGGCTACACCTTC. The rearrangement joins TRBV4-2 to TRBJ1-2; D perhaps matches TRBD1 (6 bases). Germline V CDR1 and CDR2: LGHNA, YNFKEQ. The CDR3 is 15 residues long. V was cut by 5 bases and J by 0 bases, with 13 bases left in between.

Points on this clone: Its ends do not fully match the called genes, so a read error is possible. J is TRBJ1-1 and V is TRBV5-5; TRBD1 might be the D (5 bases). Germline V gene sequence: CDR1 SGHKS, CDR2 YYEKEE (reference sequence). The CDR3 length is 16 residues. CDR3 sequence reads: CASSPLGAGRNAEAFF. The CDR3 DNA reads TGTGCCAGCAGTCCCCTTGGGGCAGGGCGGAACGCTGAAGCTTTCTTT.

V usage is TRBV7-8 and J usage is TRBJ2-5, with D possibly matching TRBD1 (5 bases). The CDR3 spans 14 residues. The germline gives CDR1 SGHVS, CDR2 FQNEAQ. V shed 2 bases and J shed 2 bases, with 9 bases lying between them. The CDR3 region has the DNA TGTGCCAGCAGCTTAAATTCAGGGCAAGAGACCCAGTACTTC. Encoded protein: CASSLNSGQETQYF.

By sample share, this clone is medium-sized. The chain has TRBV6-1 and TRBJ1-1; 7 bases agree with TRBD1. CDR1 MNHNS and CDR2 SASEGT come from the germline V gene. CDR3 length equals 15 residues. V shed 0 bases and J 5 bases; nucleotides not matched to a gene: 6. DNA of the CDR3: TGTGCCAGCAGTGAAGCAATGACAGGGAGGACTGAAGCTTTCTTT. This sequence encodes CASSEAMTGRTEAFF.

The gene calls are TRBV2 and TRBJ1-6; TRBD1 aligns across 8 bases. The CDR3 is made up of 15 amino acids. J gave up 6 bases and V 6 bases, and 7 bases lay outside the gene matches. The germline gives CDR1 SNHLY, CDR2 FYNNEI. As DNA, the CDR3 is TGTGCCAGCAGGACAGGGGTCGTACGTAATTCACCCCTCCACTTT. It is translated as CASRTGVVRNSPLHF.

V gene TRBV27 combines with J gene TRBJ2-3; a weak D match, TRBD2 (6 bases). Trimming removed 6 bases from V and 2 bases from J, with 12 bases in between. The CDR3 totals 14 residues. The V gene's germline CDR1 is MNHEY and CDR2 SMNVEV (reference sequence). CDR3 sequence: CASSLTRPTDTQYF. The CDR3 nucleotides are TGTGCCAGCAGCCTGACTAGGCCCACAGATACGCAGTATTTT.

The chain joins TRBV5-1 to TRBJ2-2; the match to TRBD2 covers 7 bases. This CDR3 has 18 amino acids. The V and J ends lost 1 base and 1 base, in that order; junction bases with no gene match: 10. Per germline, CDR1 SGHRS and CDR2 YFSETQ. CDR3 coding DNA: TGCGCCAGCAGCTTGTCCCCAAGGGGAGGGGTGAACACCGGGGAGCTGTTTTTT. This encodes CASSLSPRGGVNTGELFF. The full variable domain, in which reference TRBV5-1 and TRBJ2-2 provide the parts outside the CDR3, is KAGVTQTPRYLIKTRGQQVTLSCSPISGHRSVSWYQQTPGQGLQFLFEYFSETQRNKGNFPGRFSGRQFSNSRSEMNVSTLELGDSALYLCASSLSPRGGVNTGELFFGEGSRLTVL.

The rearrangement uses TRBV6-5 and TRBJ2-3; 14 bases map to TRBD2. The V gene end was trimmed by 6 bases and the J gene end by 4 bases; junction bases not matched to a gene: 3. Germline loops: CDR1 MNHEY, CDR2 SVGAGI. CDR3 size: 15 residues. CDR3 sequence: CASRATSGGADTQYF. CDR3 nucleotide sequence: TGTGCCAGCAGGGCGACTAGCGGGGGGGCAGATACGCAGTATTTT.

A single count supports this clone. The chain couples TRBV2 to TRBJ2-3, with a tentative D call TRBD2 (6 bases). Germline V gives CDR1 SNHLY, CDR2 FYNNEI. V shed 10 bases and J shed 4 bases, with 18 bases lying between them. This CDR3 region has 14 residues. This CDR3 reads CANGRDSTADTQYF. In nucleotides, the CDR3 is TGTGCCAATGGCCGGGACTCGACCGCAGATACGCAGTATTTT.

This clone has just a few counts. The chain has TRBV5-4 and TRBJ1-3; no firm D call. V shed 3 bases and J shed 4 bases, with 14 bases lying between them. This CDR3 is built from 15 residues. The V gene's germline CDR1 is SGHNT and CDR2 YYREEE (reference sequence). CDR3 sequence reads: CASSSPGSAGNTIYF. DNA of the CDR3: TGTGCCAGCAGCTCCCCCGGGAGTGCCGGAAACACCATATATTTT.

This clone was seen once. This rearrangement joins TRBV5-1 to TRBJ2-5; tentative D call: TRBD1 (6 bases). The length of the CDR3 is 14 residues. Germline CDR1 reads SGHRS; CDR2 reads YFSETQ. Trimming stripped 2 bases from V and 3 bases from J, with 11 bases between. CDR3 bases: TGCGCCAGCAGCTTCCCACAGGGAGAAGAGACCCAGTACTTC. Translating gives CASSFPQGEETQYF.

J is TRBJ2-3 and V is TRBV5-1, with a possible D match to TRBD2 (5 bases). Trimming stripped 0 bases from V and 1 base from J, with 12 bases between. The CDR3 runs 16 residues. Germline CDR1 SGHRS, CDR2 YFSETQ. The CDR3 protein is CASSLEGGVGTDTQYF. CDR3 DNA sequence: TGCGCCAGCAGCTTGGAAGGAGGAGTGGGCACAGATACGCAGTATTTT.

The J gene is TRBJ2-7, the V gene TRBV19; 9 positions agree with TRBD1. V was pared by 10 bases and J by 0 bases, with 4 bases of the junction left unmatched. This CDR3 spans 13 amino acids. The germline gives CDR1 LNHDA, CDR2 SQIVND (reference sequence). In nucleotides, the CDR3 is TGTGCCACCGGGACAGGGAGCTCCTACGAGCAGTACTTC. This translates into CATGTGSSYEQYF.

The CDR3 spells CATSRDWQVSLEDRANVLTF. In DNA, the CDR3 is TGTGCCACCAGCAGAGATTGGCAGGTCAGCTTGGAAGATAGGGCCAACGTCCTGACTTTC. This chain uses TRBV15 with TRBJ2-6; unclear D gene. Germline CDR1 and CDR2: LNHNV and YYDKDF (reference sequence). Trimming took 0 bases from V and 5 from J, leaving 23 bases between them. This CDR3 is built from 20 residues.

The chain carries TRBV15 and TRBJ1-5; D is ambiguous. The germline V gene encodes CDR1 LNHNV and CDR2 YYDKDF (reference sequence). V lost 3 bases and J lost 7, with 10 bases in between. CDR3 length: 13 amino acids. The CDR3 sequence is CATSRSGSQPQHF. DNA for the CDR3: TGTGCCACCAGCAGGTCGGGATCCCAGCCCCAGCATTTT.

The chain links TRBV3-1 (or the pseudogene TRBV3-2) to TRBJ2-3; 12 bases are shared with TRBD2. Unmatched junction bases numbered 6, after V lost 4 bases and J lost 4 bases. The germline CDR1 and CDR2 sequences are LGHDT and YNNKEL (reference sequence). The CDR3 length is 16 residues. CDR3 in amino acids: CASSRRLAGVSDTQYF. In DNA form, the CDR3 reads TGTGCCAGCAGCCGGCGACTAGCGGGAGTTTCAGATACGCAGTATTTT.

This sequence joins TRBV6-2 or TRBV6-3 and TRBJ2-1; D not certain. Trimming cost V 5 bases and J 3 bases, with 8 bases left between them. Germline lookup yields CDR1 MNHEY and CDR2 SVGEGT. The CDR3 runs to 13 residues. CDR3 bases: TGTGCCAGCAGTCCACCGGGCTACAATGAGCAGTTCTTC. It translates to CASSPPGYNEQFF.